These 26 T cell receptor beta chains share one sample of origin, sequenced in a study of shared clonotypes between healthy human individuals. Here immunoSEQ multiplex PCR was the method, and the copy in TCRdb shows in-frame clones only, minus some. The data show 950,000 to 1,100,000 clones, about 70% seen once. The sequencing sample was made of memory CD4+ T cells sorted from blood. Subset denoted: CD45RA-negative fraction. The receptors come from a young man in good health.

The table lists this clone with a count of one. V and J are TRBV28 and TRBJ2-1; 10 bases are a match to TRBD2. CDR1 is MDHEN, CDR2 SYDVKM, per germline. V lost 4 bases and J lost 7; bases outside the gene matches: 10. CDR3 length: 16 residues. In DNA, the CDR3 is TGTGCCAGCAGTTCCCCAGGAGCGGGGGGGCGTAATGAGCAGTTCTTC. This encodes CASSSPGAGGRNEQFF.

The rearrangement uses TRBV11-2 and TRBJ1-2; D not resolved. Germline assignment: CDR1 SGHAT and CDR2 FQNNGV. Trimming shortened V by 0 bases and J by 4 bases, and 12 bases separated the two germline ends. CDR3 length: 15 residues. DNA for the CDR3: TGTGCCAGCAGCTTAGATGTAGCGAGGGTCTATGGCTACACCTTC. Translated: CASSLDVARVYGYTF.

This chain connects TRBV28 to TRBJ1-5; 7 bases are shared with TRBD1. CDR3 length: 14 residues. Germline values: CDR1 MDHEN, CDR2 SYDVKM. After removal of 6 bases from V and 4 bases from J, the junction contained 6 bases not matched to a gene. The CDR3 DNA sequence: TGTGCCAGCAGAATGGACAGGAGGAATCAGCCCCAGCATTTT. It yields the protein CASRMDRRNQPQHF.

The chain links TRBV2 to TRBJ2-2; a weak D match, TRBD1 (5 bases). Germline V gene lookup returns CDR1 SNHLY and CDR2 FYNNEI. The CDR3 spans 14 residues. V lost 4 bases to trimming and J lost 10 bases, with 16 bases between them. In nucleotides, the CDR3 is TGTGCCAGCAGTGGGGGCAGGCAGTACGCGGAGCTGTTTTTT. This gives the protein CASSGGRQYAELFF.

The chain carries TRBV5-6 and TRBJ2-3, with a possible D match to TRBD2 (6 bases). Germline V gene lookup returns CDR1 SGHDT and CDR2 YYEEEE. V was shortened by 5 bases and J by 2 bases, with 18 bases between the two germline ends. The CDR3 covers 16 residues. The CDR3 here is CASSLPRDSFTDTQYF. CDR3 DNA: TGTGCCAGCAGTCTACCCCGGGACTCCTTCACAGATACGCAGTATTTT. The full variable domain, with the rest looked up from reference TRBV5-6 and TRBJ2-3, is DAGVTQSPTHLIKTRGQQVTLRCSPKSGHDTVSWYQQALGQGPQFIFQYYEEEERQRGNFPDRFSGHQFPNYSSELNVNALLLGDSALYLCASSLPRDSFTDTQYFGPGTRLTVL.

The V and J genes are TRBV2 and TRBJ1-5, with D possibly matching TRBD1 (5 bases). V was shortened by 7 bases and J by 4 bases, with 11 bases between the two germline ends. Germline CDR1 and CDR2: SNHLY and FYNNEI. This CDR3 has 13 residues. CDR3 in amino acids: CASTRALNQPQHF. CDR3 in DNA: TGTGCCAGCACCAGGGCGCTTAATCAGCCCCAGCATTTT.

This clone has just one count. The chain links TRBV5-1 to TRBJ1-6, with D unresolved. CDR1 is SGHRS, CDR2 YFSETQ, per germline. The CDR3 sequence is 14 residues long. The germline V and J ends were trimmed by 2 bases and 7 bases, with 10 bases remaining between them. The CDR3: CASSFGSLNSPLHF. The CDR3 DNA reads as TGCGCCAGCAGCTTCGGCAGCTTGAATTCACCCCTCCACTTT.

The chain employs TRBV19 and TRBJ2-3; D gene unclear. With 4 bases removed from V and 2 bases from J, the gap between germline ends came to 10 bases. Per germline, CDR1 LNHDA and CDR2 SQIVND (reference sequence). The CDR3 runs 14 residues. CDR3 nucleotide sequence: TGTGCCAGTAGTAAGTCCAGACCCACAGATACGCAGTATTTT. Protein sequence: CASSKSRPTDTQYF.

The chain carries TRBV2 and TRBJ1-5, with D maybe TRBD1 (5 bases). The CDR3 has 13 amino acids. CDR1 is SNHLY and CDR2 is FYNNEI in the germline V gene. V lost 6 bases and J lost 2, with 8 bases in between. The CDR3 nucleotides are TGTGCCAGCAGACCCAGGGGCAATCAGCCCCAGCATTTT. It translates to CASRPRGNQPQHF.

The chain uses TRBV11-2 and TRBJ2-1; tentatively, D is TRBD2 (6 bases). Germline V gene lookup returns CDR1 SGHAT and CDR2 FQNNGV. This CDR3 is 15 amino acids long. Deletions cut 3 bases from V and 9 bases from J, with 18 bases between. In DNA, the CDR3 is TGTGCCAGCAGCTTGCTTTGGGGCGGGGATAGTGAGCAGTTCTTC. Protein: CASSLLWGGDSEQFF.

The chain carries TRBV7-3 and TRBJ2-2; D might be TRBD1 (6 bases). Germline loops: CDR1 SGHTA, CDR2 FQGTGA. This CDR3 has 14 residues. Trimming took 5 bases from V and 3 from J, leaving 10 bases between them. CDR3 residues: CASSTGLDTGELFF. CDR3 in DNA: TGTGCCAGCAGCACAGGGTTGGACACCGGGGAGCTGTTTTTT.

With regard to this clone: This likely stems from a read error, as it lies one base from a far larger clone. The rearrangement uses TRBV28 and TRBJ2-6; a possible D gene is TRBD1 (6 bases). Germline loops: CDR1 MDHEN, CDR2 SYDVKM. The V end lost 6 bases, the J end lost 4 bases, and 10 bases lay between the germline ends. CDR3 length: 14 residues. The CDR3 DNA reads as TGTGCCAGCAGAACAGGGTCGGGGGCCAACGTCCTGACTTTC. Protein: CASRTGSGANVLTF.

The chain employs TRBV30 and TRBJ2-1; 13 bases match TRBD2. CDR1 is GTSNPN and CDR2 is SVGIG in the germline V gene (reference sequence). V was clipped by 4 bases and J by 0 bases; unmatched bases: 3. CDR3 length equals 16 residues. This CDR3 is CAWTRLAGGSYNEQFF. CDR3 DNA sequence: TGTGCCTGGACGAGACTAGCGGGAGGCTCCTACAATGAGCAGTTCTTC.

The table lists this clone with a few counts. The chain couples TRBV19 to TRBJ2-7, with 9 positions matching TRBD1. Germline CDR1 is LNHDA and CDR2 is SQIVND (reference sequence). Trimming at V came to 7 bases and at J to 3 bases, leaving 7 bases not matched to a gene. The CDR3 contains 14 residues. CDR3 in DNA: TGTGCCAGTAATAACAGGGGGCTAAACTACGAGCAGTACTTC. Encoded protein: CASNNRGLNYEQYF.

This clone was picked up a small number of times. CDR3 DNA: TGTGCCAGCAGCCCATTTACAGCCAACGTCCTGACTTTC. This codes for CASSPFTANVLTF. The chain joins TRBV7-9 to TRBJ2-6; no clear D. The length of the CDR3 is 13 residues. Germline CDR1 and CDR2: SEHNR and FQNEAQ (reference sequence). The germline V and J ends were trimmed by 5 bases and 7 bases, with 9 bases remaining between them.

The chain combines TRBV21-1 with TRBJ2-7; the table's TRBD1 call for D was not verified on the DNA. TRBV21-1 is a known pseudogene. This CDR3 has 16 amino acids. As DNA, the CDR3 is TGTGCCAGCAGCAAGATACACCCGTGCCCGTTTTACGAGCAGTACTTC. Translating gives CASSKIHPCPFYEQYF.

This clone was observed once. The chain uses TRBV6-1 and TRBJ2-7; unclear D gene. In germline, CDR1 is MNHNS, CDR2 SASEGT. The CDR3 is 14 amino acids. V was cut by 5 bases and J by 3 bases, with 14 bases left in between. CDR3 sequence (DNA): TGTGCCAGCAGTCCCGGGCCCCGCCTCTACGAGCAGTACTTC. Amino acid sequence: CASSPGPRLYEQYF.

V usage is TRBV19 and J usage is TRBJ2-2; TRBD1 aligns across 8 bases. CDR3 length equals 13 residues. The germline CDR1 and CDR2 sequences are LNHDA and SQIVND (reference sequence). V lost 8 bases and J lost 4; bases outside the gene matches: 3. The CDR3 loop is CASGQGFTGELFF. The CDR3 DNA follows: TGTGCCAGTGGACAGGGTTTCACCGGGGAGCTGTTTTTT.

The chain uses TRBV9 and TRBJ2-3; D gene ambiguous. Between the trimmed V and J ends, which lost 0 bases and 0 bases, there was a span of 5 bases. CDR1 is SGDLS, CDR2 YYNGEE, per germline. The CDR3 loop spans 14 amino acids. The CDR3 DNA sequence: TGTGCCAGCAGCGTAGACAGTAGCACAGATACGCAGTATTTT. Amino acids: CASSVDSSTDTQYF.

The J gene is TRBJ1-2, the V gene TRBV27; the match to TRBD1 covers 9 bases. Germline V gives CDR1 MNHEY, CDR2 SMNVEV (reference sequence). The CDR3 extends over 15 amino acids. V trimming: 5 bases; J trimming: 2 bases; junction bases outside the gene matches: 6. CDR3 sequence reads: CASSPGQGHNYGYTF. The CDR3 coding sequence is TGTGCCAGCAGTCCCGGACAGGGGCACAACTATGGCTACACCTTC.

The chain couples TRBV5-6 to TRBJ2-5, with TRBD1 as a possible D gene (5 bases). Trimming removed 2 bases from V and 0 bases from J, with 11 bases in between. The CDR3 extends over 15 amino acids. Germline CDR1 reads SGHDT; CDR2 reads YYEEEE. The DNA for the CDR3 is TGTGCCAGCAGCTTCCGAAAGGGGTACCAAGAGACCCAGTACTTC. This gives the protein CASSFRKGYQETQYF.

The CDR3 DNA is TGTGCCAGCAGTTTAGTTTTCGGTCGGCGAGAGAGCACAGATACGCAGTATTTT. Protein product: CASSLVFGRRESTDTQYF. This chain joins TRBV28 and TRBJ2-3; D is unresolved. The CDR3 consists of 18 residues. From germline, CDR1 is MDHEN and CDR2 SYDVKM. V lost 2 bases to trimming and J lost 0 bases, with 18 bases between them.

The rearrangement links TRBV5-1 to TRBJ1-3, with TRBD1 as a possible D gene (6 bases). Germline V gene sequence: CDR1 SGHRS, CDR2 YFSETQ. This CDR3 contains 16 residues. V was trimmed by 0 bases and J by 2 bases, leaving 12 bases between them. CDR3 coding DNA: TGCGCCAGCAGCTTGGTCGGGACACTGGCTGGAAACACCATATATTTT. This gives the protein CASSLVGTLAGNTIYF.

The chain links TRBV2 to TRBJ2-5; D remains ambiguous. The tail of the sequence fits TRBJ2-7 better, so the J call may be wrong. The germline V gene encodes CDR1 SNHLY and CDR2 FYNNEI. This CDR3 is built from 12 residues. CDR3 sequence: CARGRFDYEQYF. The CDR3 DNA reads TGTGCCAGAGGACGGTTTGACTACGAGCAGTACTTC.

V is TRBV4-1 and J is TRBJ2-1; 12 nucleotides align to TRBD1. V shed 4 bases and J 6 bases; nucleotides not matched to a gene: 10. This CDR3 has 17 residues. CDR1 and CDR2 from the germline V gene are MGHRA and YSYEKL. In nucleotides, the CDR3 is TGCGCCAGCAGCCCACGGGGGGGACAGGGGGCAGGCAATGAGCAGTTCTTC. Translated, it gives CASSPRGGQGAGNEQFF.

This clone occurred once. The J gene is TRBJ2-1, the V gene TRBV28, with a tentative D call TRBD1 (5 bases). The germline V and J ends were trimmed by 2 bases and 4 bases, with 12 bases remaining between them. CDR1 MDHEN and CDR2 SYDVKM come from the germline V gene. The CDR3 length is 15 residues. CDR3 loop: CASSLGQGGYNEQFF. DNA of the CDR3: TGTGCCAGCAGTTTAGGGCAGGGTGGGTACAATGAGCAGTTCTTC. Based on the CDR3 plus reference TRBV28 and TRBJ2-1, the full variable domain is DVKVTQSSRYLVKRTGEKVFLECVQDMDHENMFWYRQDPGLGLRLIYFSYDVKMKEKGDIPEGYSVSREKKERFSLILESASTNQTSMYLCASSLGQGGYNEQFFGPGTRLTVL.